This T cell receptor (beta chain) was identified in a study of cytomegalovirus exposure and HLA in healthy donors. Data came from immunoSEQ multiplex PCR; TCRdb stores just in-frame clones and leaves some out. The sample lists about 160,000 clones, about 90% occurring once. This CDR3 region has 13 residues. The germline V gene encodes CDR1 MNHEY and CDR2 SVGAGI. J is TRBJ2-2 and V is TRBV6-5; D remains ambiguous. The sequence came from a man in his late teens or twenties in good health and CMV-seropositive. The sample taken for sequencing was PBMCs. CDR3 loop: CVTLRSDTGELFF. DNA for the CDR3: TGTGTCACGTTACGGTCGGACACCGGGGAGCTGTTTTTT.